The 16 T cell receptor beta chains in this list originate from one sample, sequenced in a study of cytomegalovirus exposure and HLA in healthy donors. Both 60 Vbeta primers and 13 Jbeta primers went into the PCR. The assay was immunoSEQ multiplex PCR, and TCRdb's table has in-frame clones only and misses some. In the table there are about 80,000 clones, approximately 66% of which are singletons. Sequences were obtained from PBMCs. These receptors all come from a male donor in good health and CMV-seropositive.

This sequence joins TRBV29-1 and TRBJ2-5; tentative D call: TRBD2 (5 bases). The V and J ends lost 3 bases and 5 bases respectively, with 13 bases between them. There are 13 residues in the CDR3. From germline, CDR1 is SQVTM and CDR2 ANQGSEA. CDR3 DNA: TGCAGCGTTGATAGGTCTTCGGGGGAGACCCAGTACTTC. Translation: CSVDRSSGETQYF.

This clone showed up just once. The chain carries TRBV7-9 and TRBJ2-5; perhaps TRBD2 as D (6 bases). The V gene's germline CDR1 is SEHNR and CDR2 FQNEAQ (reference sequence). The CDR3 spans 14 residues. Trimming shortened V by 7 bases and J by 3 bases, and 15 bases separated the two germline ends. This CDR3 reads CASIPVGGEETQYF. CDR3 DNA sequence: TGTGCCAGCATCCCGGTGGGAGGTGAAGAGACCCAGTACTTC. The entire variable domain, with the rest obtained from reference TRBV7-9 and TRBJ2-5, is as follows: DTGVSQNPRHKITKRGQNVTFRCDPISEHNRLYWYRQTLGQGPEFLTYFQNEAQLEKSRLLSDRFSAERPKGSFSTLEIQRTEQGDSAMYLCASIPVGGEETQYFGPGTRLLVL.

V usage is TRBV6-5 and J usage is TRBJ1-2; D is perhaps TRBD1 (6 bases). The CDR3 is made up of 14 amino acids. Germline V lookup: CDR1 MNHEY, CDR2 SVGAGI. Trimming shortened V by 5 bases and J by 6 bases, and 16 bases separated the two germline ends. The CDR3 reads CASSQPQGRDGYTF. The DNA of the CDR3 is TGTGCCAGCAGTCAACCACAGGGTAGAGATGGCTACACCTTC.

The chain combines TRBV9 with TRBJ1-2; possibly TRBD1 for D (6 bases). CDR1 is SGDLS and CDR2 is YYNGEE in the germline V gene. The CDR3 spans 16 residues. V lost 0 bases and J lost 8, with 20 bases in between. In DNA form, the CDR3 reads TGTGCCAGCAGCGTAGCCAGACAGGTATCCACTGAGGGCTACACCTTC. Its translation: CASSVARQVSTEGYTF.

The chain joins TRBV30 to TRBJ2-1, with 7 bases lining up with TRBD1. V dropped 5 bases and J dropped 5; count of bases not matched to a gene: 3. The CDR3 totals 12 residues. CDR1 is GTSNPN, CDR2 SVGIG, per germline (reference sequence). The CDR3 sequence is CAWATGNNEQFF. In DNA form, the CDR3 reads TGTGCCTGGGCGACAGGGAACAATGAGCAGTTCTTC. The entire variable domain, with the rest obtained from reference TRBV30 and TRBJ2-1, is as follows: SQTIHQWPATLVQPVGSPLSLECTVEGTSNPNLYWYRQAAGRGLQLLFYSVGIGQISSEVPQNLSASRPQDRQFILSSKKLLLSDSGFYLCAWATGNNEQFFGPGTRLTVL.

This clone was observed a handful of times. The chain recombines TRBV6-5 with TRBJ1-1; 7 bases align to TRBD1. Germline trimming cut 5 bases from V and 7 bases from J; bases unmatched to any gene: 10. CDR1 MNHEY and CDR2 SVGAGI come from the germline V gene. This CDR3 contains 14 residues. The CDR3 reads CASSNRGSLSEAFF. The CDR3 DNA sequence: TGTGCCAGCAGTAACAGGGGATCTTTGAGTGAAGCTTTCTTT.

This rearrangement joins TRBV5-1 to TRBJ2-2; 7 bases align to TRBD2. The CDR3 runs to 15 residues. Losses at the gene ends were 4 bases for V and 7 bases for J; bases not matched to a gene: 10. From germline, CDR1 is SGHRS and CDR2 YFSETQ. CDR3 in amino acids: CASSMTTPGGGELFF. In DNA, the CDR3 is TGCGCCAGCAGCATGACTACTCCGGGGGGCGGGGAGCTGTTTTTT.

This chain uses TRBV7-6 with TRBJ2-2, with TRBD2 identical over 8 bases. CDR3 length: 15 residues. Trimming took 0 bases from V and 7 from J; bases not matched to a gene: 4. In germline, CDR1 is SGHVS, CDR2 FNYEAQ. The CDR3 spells CASSLARGGYGELFF. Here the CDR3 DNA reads TGTGCCAGCAGCTTAGCGCGCGGGGGGTACGGGGAGCTGTTTTTT.

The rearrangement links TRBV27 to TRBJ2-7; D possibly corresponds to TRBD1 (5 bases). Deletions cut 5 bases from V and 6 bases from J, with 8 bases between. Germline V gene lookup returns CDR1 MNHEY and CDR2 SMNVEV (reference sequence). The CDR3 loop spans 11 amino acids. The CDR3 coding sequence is TGTGCCAGCAGTAAGGGGCTCGAGCAGTACTTC. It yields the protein CASSKGLEQYF.

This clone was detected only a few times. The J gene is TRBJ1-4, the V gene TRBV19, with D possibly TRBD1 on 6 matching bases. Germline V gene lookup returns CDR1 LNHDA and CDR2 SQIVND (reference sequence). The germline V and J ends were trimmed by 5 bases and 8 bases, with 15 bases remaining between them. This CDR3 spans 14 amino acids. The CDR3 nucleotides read TGTGCCAGTAGTTCACAGGGCCGGGGAGAAAAACTGTTTTTT. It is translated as CASSSQGRGEKLFF.

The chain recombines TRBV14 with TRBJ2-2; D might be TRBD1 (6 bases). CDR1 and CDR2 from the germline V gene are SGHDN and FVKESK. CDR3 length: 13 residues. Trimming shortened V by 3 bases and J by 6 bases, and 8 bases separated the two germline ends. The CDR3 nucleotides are TGTGCCAGCAGCCATACAGGGCCCGGGGAGCTGTTTTTT. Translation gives CASSHTGPGELFF. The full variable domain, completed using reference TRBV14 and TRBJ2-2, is EAGVTQFPSHSVIEKGQTVTLRCDPISGHDNLYWYRRVMGKEIKFLLHFVKESKQDESGMPNNRFLAERTGGTYSTLKVQPAELEDSGVYFCASSHTGPGELFFGEGSRLTVL.

CDR3 in amino acids: CAWSVRGGADKQYF. CDR3 nucleotides: TGTGCCTGGAGTGTACGTGGGGGCGCGGATAAACAGTACTTC. The J gene is TRBJ2-7, the V gene TRBV30, with a possible D match to TRBD1 (6 bases). V was clipped by 0 bases and J by 10 bases, with 19 bases between them. The CDR3 spans 14 residues. The germline V gene has CDR1 GTSNPN and CDR2 SVGIG (reference sequence).

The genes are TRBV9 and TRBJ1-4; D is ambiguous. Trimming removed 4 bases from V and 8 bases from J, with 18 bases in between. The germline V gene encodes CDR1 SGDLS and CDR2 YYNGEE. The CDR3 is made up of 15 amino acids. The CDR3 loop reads CASSPSGTLREKLFF. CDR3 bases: TGTGCCAGCAGCCCCAGCGGAACCCTAAGAGAAAAACTGTTTTTT.

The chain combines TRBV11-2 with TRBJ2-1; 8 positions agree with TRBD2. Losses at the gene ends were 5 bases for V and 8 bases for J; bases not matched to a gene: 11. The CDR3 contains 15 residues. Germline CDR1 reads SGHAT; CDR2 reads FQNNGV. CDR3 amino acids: CASSPIPGGPDEQFF. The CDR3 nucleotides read TGTGCCAGCAGCCCTATCCCGGGAGGGCCGGATGAGCAGTTCTTC. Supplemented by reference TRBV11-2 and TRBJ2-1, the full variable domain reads EAGVAQSPRYKIIEKRQSVAFWCNPISGHATLYWYQQILGQGPKLLIQFQNNGVVDDSQLPKDRFSAERLKGVDSTLKIQPAKLEDSAVYLCASSPIPGGPDEQFFGPGTRLTVL.

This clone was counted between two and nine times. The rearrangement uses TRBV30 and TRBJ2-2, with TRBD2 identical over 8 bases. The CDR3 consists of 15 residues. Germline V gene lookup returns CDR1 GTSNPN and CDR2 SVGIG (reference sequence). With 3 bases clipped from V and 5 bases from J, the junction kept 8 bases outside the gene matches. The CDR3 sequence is CAWRGTERETGELFF. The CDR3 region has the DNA TGTGCCTGGAGGGGCACGGAGCGGGAGACCGGGGAGCTGTTTTTT.

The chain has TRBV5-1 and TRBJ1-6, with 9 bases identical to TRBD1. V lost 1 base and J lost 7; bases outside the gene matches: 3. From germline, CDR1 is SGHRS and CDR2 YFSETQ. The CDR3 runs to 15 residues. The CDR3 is CASSLLGTGNSPLHF. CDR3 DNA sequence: TGCGCCAGCAGCTTGTTGGGGACAGGGAATTCACCCCTCCACTTT. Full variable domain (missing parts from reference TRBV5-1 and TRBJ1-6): KAGVTQTPRYLIKTRGQQVTLSCSPISGHRSVSWYQQTPGQGLQFLFEYFSETQRNKGNFPGRFSGRQFSNSRSEMNVSTLELGDSALYLCASSLLGTGNSPLHFGNGTRLTVT.